This TCR beta chain derives from a study of blood T cell repertoires in COVID-19. The sample holds one count of this clone. Per the germline V gene, CDR1 is SGHKS and CDR2 is YYEKEE (reference sequence). The V and J ends lost 3 bases and 12 bases respectively, with 16 bases between them. CDR3 length: 12 amino acids. Cohort placement rested on clinical history that participants reported themselves. Before being deemed recovered, Cohort 3 donors had two negative PCRs, clearance, or symptom resolution. Methods used by the authors: Estimated nucleated cell counts came from reference gene primer amplification. This table comes from immunoSEQ multiplex PCR, and its TCRdb copy is limited to in-frame clones, with some not included. V and J calls and clone size are those listed in that table; D and trimming were worked out from the DNA. The data hold a few hundred thousand clones, with roughly 87% observed a single time.

The V and J genes are TRBV5-5 and TRBJ2-7, with a possible D match to TRBD2 (6 bases). Material: PBMCs or T cells enriched from blood (not recorded which). This TCR derives from a woman in her twenties or thirties who had recovered from COVID-19. CDR3 region: CASSWNWGDWYF. DNA of the CDR3: TGTGCCAGCAGCTGGAATTGGGGGGATTGGTACTTC.